This TCR beta chain came from a study of post-analysis software for immune sequencing data. About the research overall: Relapsing-remitting, secondary progressive and progressive-relapsing forms made up the multiple sclerosis disease courses.

Libraries were made from TCR beta cDNA, and they carried unique molecular identifiers. TCRdb fed the PCR reads into MiXCR, producing one record per CDR3 protein. This table has approximately 630,000 distinct CDR3 sequences, 55% to 70% appearing once. A remark on this clonotype: The antigen remains unidentified.

CDR1 DFQATT and CDR2 SNEGSKA come from the germline V gene (reference sequence). V shed 0 bases, J shed 5 bases, and the junction held 6 bases outside the gene matches. This CDR3 spans 15 amino acids. Whole-study results and caveats: Five or six TRBV segments, TRBV5-6, TRBV5-1 and TRBV20-1 among them, were found more frequent in patients than controls.

Input material: blood. The gene calls are TRBV20-1 and TRBJ1-5; 8 nucleotides line up with TRBD1. The receptor's source is a girl aged 2 to 10 with multiple sclerosis. The CDR3 sequence: CSARDPQGAHQPQHF. The CDR3 DNA reads TGCAGTGCTAGAGATCCGCAGGGGGCTCATCAGCCCCAGCATTTT.